A single sample is the source of the 32 T cell receptor beta chains below, sequenced in a study of T cell responses to AZD1222 COVID-19 vaccine. Using immunoSEQ multiplex PCR, the repertoire was profiled, and TCRdb retains in-frame clones only, with some absent. The profile covers under 100,000 clones, with 80% to 90% appearing a single time and about 12% taken by the ten largest. This material consisted of peripheral blood, taken 28 days after the second AZD1222 dose. Receptor source: an adult who received the AZD1222 COVID-19 vaccine.

The genes are TRBV7-2 and TRBJ2-3; D possibly corresponds to TRBD2 (6 bases). The CDR3 extends over 15 amino acids. V was trimmed by 5 bases and J by 2 bases, leaving 14 bases between them. Germline CDR1 reads SGHTA; CDR2 reads FQGNSA. CDR3 DNA sequence: TGTGCCAGCAGCCCACTTAGCGGCCTCACAGATACGCAGTATTTT. Protein: CASSPLSGLTDTQYF.

This sequence joins TRBV4-2 and TRBJ2-1; 9 bases are a match to TRBD1. There are 17 residues in the CDR3. The V segment lost 4 bases and the J segment 2 bases; nucleotides outside the gene matches: 9. CDR1 LGHNA and CDR2 YNFKEQ come from the germline V gene. CDR3 DNA sequence: TGTGCCAGCAGCCGAGGCCGGGGACAGGGAACCTACAATGAGCAGTTCTTC. As protein: CASSRGRGQGTYNEQFF.

The V call is TRBV9, the J call TRBJ2-1; 8 bases are a match to TRBD1. The germline CDR1 and CDR2 sequences are SGDLS and YYNGEE. The J segment lost 5 bases and the V segment lost 5 bases, leaving 6 bases of the junction unmatched. This CDR3 contains 14 residues. The CDR3 coding sequence is TGTGCCAGCAGTACAGGGGGGTCTAACAATGAGCAGTTCTTC. Translation gives CASSTGGSNNEQFF.

This chain connects TRBV28 to TRBJ1-2; TRBD1 matches at 11 bases. CDR1 and CDR2 from the germline V gene are MDHEN and SYDVKM. V was pared by 5 bases and J by 7 bases, with 15 bases of the junction left unmatched. CDR3 length: 17 amino acids. The CDR3 protein is CASSPEGQGAQGRGYTF. In DNA, the CDR3 is TGTGCCAGCAGTCCAGAAGGACAGGGGGCGCAGGGACGTGGCTACACCTTC.

At least ten counts were recorded for this clone. The DNA for the CDR3 is TGTGCCACCAGCAGAGATAGAGGAGCGGTTAACGAGCAGTACTTC. Protein: CATSRDRGAVNEQYF. The chain joins TRBV15 to TRBJ2-7; weak D call: TRBD2 (5 bases). Trimming removed 0 bases at V and 5 bases at J, with 14 bases between. The CDR3 sequence is 15 residues long. Germline V CDR1 and CDR2: LNHNV, YYDKDF (reference sequence).

The genes are TRBV14 and TRBJ1-1; D not resolved. CDR3 length: 11 residues. From germline, CDR1 is SGHDN and CDR2 FVKESK. V was cut by 3 bases and J by 11 bases, with 10 bases left in between. The CDR3 loop reads CASSHGSSAFF. For the CDR3, the DNA is TGTGCCAGCAGCCATGGGAGTTCGGCTTTCTTT.

This sequence joins TRBV29-1 and TRBJ2-1; TRBD2 might be the D (7 bases). The CDR3 is made up of 15 amino acids. V was cut by 4 bases and J by 4 bases, with 17 bases left in between. The V gene's germline CDR1 is SQVTM and CDR2 ANQGSEA. The CDR3 protein is CSVALRGGAYNEQFF. The CDR3 DNA reads TGCAGCGTTGCCCTAAGAGGGGGGGCATACAATGAGCAGTTCTTC.

The CDR3 bases are TGCGCCAGCAGCTTGGAGTCCCTGCCCCCGGGTGGCTACACCTTC. Protein sequence: CASSLESLPPGGYTF. The chain combines TRBV5-1 with TRBJ1-2; no definite D call. V was pared by 0 bases and J by 7 bases, with 16 bases between. CDR3 size: 15 residues. Looked up from germline, CDR1 is SGHRS and CDR2 is YFSETQ.

This chain links TRBV7-2 with TRBJ2-5; D call uncertain. There are 14 residues in the CDR3. In germline, CDR1 is SGHTA, CDR2 FQGNSA. The ends were cut back, 7 bases at V and 5 bases at J, with 17 bases in the middle. The CDR3 DNA reads as TGTGCCAGCAACTTGGTAGCCCCCCGGGAGACCCAGTACTTC. Its protein is CASNLVAPRETQYF.

This clone was recorded once. J is TRBJ2-7 and V is TRBV12-5; perhaps TRBD2 as D (5 bases). The CDR3 covers 14 residues. The V gene's germline CDR1 is LGHNT and CDR2 FRNRAP. Deletions cut 2 bases from V and 2 bases from J, with 10 bases between. CDR3 bases: TGTGCTAGTGGTTTGCCATCGAGGGCCTACGAGCAGTACTTC. This codes for CASGLPSRAYEQYF.

The CDR3 sequence: CATGDRGNTGELFF. The DNA of the CDR3 is TGTGCCACCGGGGACAGGGGGAACACCGGGGAGCTGTTTTTT. The chain links TRBV24-1 to TRBJ2-2; 10 nucleotides agree with TRBD1. Germline V gene lookup returns CDR1 KGHDR and CDR2 SFDVKD. V gave up 9 bases and J gave up 1 base; unmatched junction bases: 1. This CDR3 region has 14 residues.

This clone was seen a handful of times. The chain uses TRBV5-5 and TRBJ1-2; TRBD1 aligns across 8 bases. Trimming at V came to 3 bases and at J to 4 bases, leaving 8 bases not matched to a gene. Germline assignment: CDR1 SGHKS and CDR2 YYEKEE (reference sequence). This CDR3 has 15 amino acids. The CDR3 sequence: CASSWRSGGIYGYTF. In DNA, the CDR3 is TGTGCCAGCAGCTGGAGGTCAGGGGGCATCTATGGCTACACCTTC.

This clone was observed once. The chain employs TRBV21-1 and TRBJ1-1; the table names TRBD1, a call not compared with the DNA. TRBV21-1 corresponds to a pseudogene. The CDR3 is 16 amino acids. CDR3 nucleotide sequence: TGTGCCAGCACCCAAGGGAGGACGACAGGGCGGACTGAAGCTTTCTTT. Its translation: CASTQGRTTGRTEAFF.

This chain connects TRBV10-3 to TRBJ1-1; no clear D gene. The germline V gene has CDR1 ENHRY and CDR2 SYGVKD. Trimming left V 3 bases short and J 1 base short, with 15 bases between. The CDR3 loop spans 16 amino acids. CDR3 nucleotide sequence: TGTGCCATCAGTGATCGCCTGGGAACGGGGAACACTGAAGCTTTCTTT. Encoded protein: CAISDRLGTGNTEAFF.

The rearrangement links TRBV19 to TRBJ1-1; D ambiguous. Germline CDR1 and CDR2: LNHDA and SQIVND (reference sequence). The V end was cut by 5 bases, the J end by 1 base, with 11 bases between. This CDR3 has 14 residues. The CDR3 bases are TGTGCCAGTAGTTCCGCGGGTCGGAACACTGAAGCTTTCTTT. Amino acids: CASSSAGRNTEAFF.

The genes are TRBV7-9 and TRBJ1-1, with D unresolved. CDR3 length: 14 amino acids. Per the germline V gene, CDR1 is SEHNR and CDR2 is FQNEAQ (reference sequence). V was pared by 4 bases and J by 4 bases, with 13 bases between. The chain's CDR3 is CASSSTGSGTEAFF. DNA for the CDR3: TGTGCCAGCAGCTCTACTGGGTCGGGCACTGAAGCTTTCTTT.

The chain combines TRBV9 with TRBJ2-2; no clear D. V lost 4 bases to trimming and J lost 0 bases, with 7 bases between them. This CDR3 spans 14 amino acids. CDR1 SGDLS and CDR2 YYNGEE come from the germline V gene. CDR3 residues: CASSPHANTGELFF. In DNA, the CDR3 is TGTGCCAGCAGCCCCCACGCGAACACCGGGGAGCTGTTTTTT.

This clone was seen just once. The rearrangement links TRBV3-1 (or the pseudogene TRBV3-2) to TRBJ2-3; D not resolved. The CDR3 has 14 amino acids. Germline CDR1 and CDR2: LGHDT and YNNKEL (reference sequence). V lost 4 bases and J lost 3, with 11 bases in between. Here the CDR3 DNA reads TGTGCCAGCAGCCCCAAATTAGGGACAGATACGCAGTATTTT. This encodes CASSPKLGTDTQYF.

This chain uses TRBV19 with TRBJ2-5; D is perhaps TRBD1 (5 bases). Germline-derived CDR1 and CDR2 are LNHDA and SQIVND (reference sequence). The ends were cut back, 2 bases at V and 4 bases at J, with 17 bases in the middle. CDR3 length: 16 residues. Here the CDR3 DNA reads TGTGCCAGTAGTATAACGACGAGCGCAGGGCTAGAGACCCAGTACTTC. Translated, it gives CASSITTSAGLETQYF. Combining the CDR3 with reference TRBV19 and TRBJ2-5 gives the whole variable domain DGGITQSPKYLFRKEGQNVTLSCEQNLNHDAMYWYRQDPGQGLRLIYYSQIVNDFQKGDIAEGYSVSREKKESFPLTVTSAQKNPTAFYLCASSITTSAGLETQYFGPGTRLLVL.

J is TRBJ2-2 and V is TRBV7-2, with D unresolved. The CDR3 covers 13 residues. Trimming shortened V by 2 bases and J by 8 bases, and 9 bases separated the two germline ends. Germline V gene data show CDR1 as SGHTA and CDR2 as FQGNSA. CDR3 coding DNA: TGTGCCAGCAGCTTATGGGCGACGGGGGAGCTGTTTTTT. Its protein product is CASSLWATGELFF.

The genes are TRBV5-6 and TRBJ2-3; 7 nucleotides match TRBD2. J was trimmed by 2 bases and V by 4 bases; bases with no gene match: 16. Germline-derived CDR1 and CDR2 are SGHDT and YYEEEE. CDR3 length: 18 amino acids. The CDR3: CASSQTSYASIITDTQYF. CDR3 in DNA: TGTGCCAGCAGCCAGACTAGCTACGCGAGTATAATCACAGATACGCAGTATTTT.

This sequence joins TRBV7-2 and TRBJ1-4; the D is unclear. The V and J ends lost 1 base and 5 bases respectively, with 5 bases between them. Germline values: CDR1 SGHTA, CDR2 FQGNSA. The CDR3 has 13 residues. CDR3 sequence: CASSLDLNEKLFF. For the CDR3, the DNA is TGTGCCAGCAGCTTAGACCTGAATGAAAAACTGTTTTTT.

The rearrangement uses TRBV4-3 and TRBJ2-3, with 7 bases aligning to TRBD2. Germline trimming cut 0 bases from V and 6 bases from J; bases unmatched to any gene: 3. Germline CDR1 LGHNA, CDR2 YSLEER. The length of the CDR3 is 14 residues. CDR3 DNA: TGCGCCAGCAGCCAAGACCGGGACTACGATACGCAGTATTTT. It codes for CASSQDRDYDTQYF.

The V and J genes are TRBV12-3 or TRBV12-4 and TRBJ1-1; tentative D call: TRBD1 (5 bases). The CDR3 covers 12 residues. V was trimmed by 6 bases and J by 4 bases, leaving 9 bases between them. The CDR3 loop reads CASRKGFTEAFF. The CDR3 DNA follows: TGTGCCAGCAGGAAGGGGTTCACTGAAGCTTTCTTT.

The gene calls are TRBV29-1 and TRBJ2-2; 9 bases line up with TRBD1. Germline values: CDR1 SQVTM, CDR2 ANQGSEA. This CDR3 is built from 13 residues. The V segment lost 5 bases and the J segment 15 bases; nucleotides outside the gene matches: 13. CDR3 in DNA: TGCAGCGTTCGCACAGGGGGCTGGACCGGGGTGTTTTTT. It is translated as CSVRTGGWTGVFF.

V and J are TRBV9 and TRBJ2-7, with 8 bases lining up with TRBD1. Germline trimming cut 4 bases from V and 3 bases from J; bases unmatched to any gene: 15. The CDR3 has 17 residues. CDR1 and CDR2 (germline): SGDLS, YYNGEE. The CDR3 region is CASSRDRGPDLGYEQYF. CDR3 in DNA: TGTGCCAGCAGCCGAGACAGGGGTCCTGATCTGGGCTACGAGCAGTACTTC.

Here the CDR3 DNA reads TGTGCCAGTAGTAGAGGGACAGGGGAGGATGGCTACACCTTC. As protein: CASSRGTGEDGYTF. The V call is TRBV19, the J call TRBJ1-2; 10 bases line up with TRBD1. Losses at the gene ends were 4 bases for V and 6 bases for J; bases not matched to a gene: 5. The CDR3 is 14 amino acids. CDR1 is LNHDA and CDR2 is SQIVND in the germline V gene (reference sequence).

There are a few counts of this clone. The chain uses TRBV9 and TRBJ1-1, with D possibly matching TRBD1 (6 bases). Germline V gene sequence: CDR1 SGDLS, CDR2 YYNGEE. The CDR3 is made up of 18 amino acids. Trimming left V 4 bases short and J 0 bases short, with 22 bases between. The CDR3 reads CASSPVLDRRTMNTEAFF. The CDR3 DNA follows: TGTGCCAGCAGCCCAGTGTTAGACAGGCGAACCATGAACACTGAAGCTTTCTTT.

The chain links TRBV6-4 to TRBJ2-2; TRBD1 matches 7 bases. The CDR3 runs to 13 residues. V gave up 6 bases and J gave up 4 bases; unmatched junction bases: 2. Germline V lookup: CDR1 MRHNA, CDR2 SNTAGT. The CDR3 DNA follows: TGTGCCAGCAGCCGACAGGGCACCGGGGAGCTGTTTTTT. Its translation: CASSRQGTGELFF.

The chain uses TRBV6-5 and TRBJ2-1, with D possibly being TRBD1 (5 bases). Germline V gives CDR1 MNHEY, CDR2 SVGAGI. With 4 bases removed from V and 3 bases from J, the gap between germline ends came to 13 bases. The CDR3 is made up of 15 amino acids. The CDR3 protein is CASSSQGFSYNEQFF. The CDR3 nucleotides read TGTGCCAGCAGTTCCCAGGGATTTAGCTACAATGAGCAGTTCTTC.

CDR3 nucleotide sequence: TGTGCCAGCAGCGTTAGGGAGAGGGGTGAAGCTTTCTTT. Translation: CASSVRERGEAFF. The chain is built from TRBV11-3 and TRBJ1-1, with D perhaps matching TRBD1 (5 bases). V was clipped by 5 bases and J by 7 bases, with 14 bases between them. Germline CDR1 and CDR2: SGHNT and YENEEA. CDR3 length equals 13 residues.

This chain joins TRBV11-2 and TRBJ1-3, with D possibly TRBD1 on 6 matching bases. V was clipped by 3 bases and J by 2 bases, with 14 bases between them. Germline CDR1 is SGHAT and CDR2 is FQNNGV. The length of the CDR3 is 16 residues. For the CDR3, the DNA is TGTGCCAGCAGCTTGGGGGCGGGGGTAGCTGGAAACACCATATATTTT. Translation: CASSLGAGVAGNTIYF.